Listed below are T cell receptor beta chains from one sample, sequenced in a study of molecular identifiers for immune sequencing clone quantification. TCRdb analysed the PCR reads with MiXCR anew, one entry per CDR3 protein. The sample lists around 320,000 distinct CDR3 sequences; over 20% were seen once. The source material was naive CD8+ T cells from blood, with Jurkat cell RNA spiked in. The source is a human donor in good health. Some libraries in this study had Jurkat cell RNA spiked in. Both conserved end residues are part of each CDR3. The D gene is left open where the match is weak. The listing skips clone size in some rows; elsewhere it reads once, few, many or a size class.

>NA|TRBJ2-3|NA|TRBV9
TGTGCCAGCAGCCCTTCAGGGCGGGCGGTAGATACGCAGTATTTT
CASSPSGRAVDTQYF
>NA|TRBJ1-2|NA|TRBV6-6
TGTGCCAGCAGTCCGGCGAACCCGGATGGCTACACCTTC
CASSPANPDGYTF
>few|TRBJ1-1|TRBD1|TRBV29-1
TGCAGCGTTGATGGTCTCAGGGGGACTGAAGCTTTCTTT
CSVDGLRGTEAFF
>NA|TRBJ2-5|NA|TRBV15
TGTGCCACCAAATTGGTCGAGACAGGGAGGGGAGAGACCCAGTACTTC
CATKLVETGRGETQYF
>many|TRBJ2-4|NA|TRBV7-9
TGTGCCAGCAGCGCCCACCCCGGCCTGGGGGTGGCCAAAAACATTCAGTACTTC
CASSAHPGLGVAKNIQYF
>many|TRBJ2-7|NA|TRBV7-2
TGTGCCAGCAGCCCCGTGACAAGCTCCTACGAGCAGTACTTC
CASSPVTSSYEQYF
>many|TRBJ1-1|NA|TRBV6-2/TRBV6-3
TGTGCCAGCAGCCTCTGGGGAGGTGAAGCTTTCTTT
CASSLWGGEAFF
>many|TRBJ1-1|NA|TRBV9
TGTGCCAGCAGCGTAGGTGCGGGGACTGAAGCTTTCTTT
CASSVGAGTEAFF
>NA|TRBJ2-3|NA|TRBV7-8
TGTGCCAGCAGCCCGGCGCCGGCGGGATATGTAGCAGATACGCAGTATTTT
CASSPAPAGYVADTQYF
>few|TRBJ2-1|TRBD2|TRBV30
TGTGCCTGGAGTCTTAGCGGGAGAAGAGGGGCCTACAATGAGCAGTTCTTC
CAWSLSGRRGAYNEQFF
>few|TRBJ2-7|NA|TRBV10-1
TGCGCCAGCAGTGATGGAACGGCGGAGCAGTACTTC
CASSDGTAEQYF
>NA|TRBJ2-5|NA|TRBV27
TGTCCCAGCAGTTTATCCGGCCTCCAAGAGACCCAGTACTTC
CPSSLSGLQETQYF
>NA|TRBJ1-3|TRBD1|TRBV12-3/TRBV12-4
TGTGCCAGCAGCCTGGGACAGGGACCAAACACCATATATTTT
CASSLGQGPNTIYF
>few|TRBJ2-7|NA|TRBV11-2
TGTGCCAGCAGCTTAGATGCCCGTCGCGCCTACGAGCAGTACTTC
CASSLDARRAYEQYF
>NA|TRBJ1-4|TRBD1|TRBV20-1
TGCAGTGCGACCCGACAGGGCCGAACAACTAATGAAAAACTGTTTTTT
CSATRQGRTTNEKLFF
>many|TRBJ2-3|TRBD2|TRBV12-3/TRBV12-4
TGTGCCAGCAGTTTTTTTAGCGGGAGGACAGATACGCAGTATTTT
CASSFFSGRTDTQYF
>few|TRBJ2-3|TRBD2|TRBV30
TGTGCCTGGAGTGTAGGAGCGGGGGGGGCAGATACGCAGTATTTT
CAWSVGAGGADTQYF
>NA|TRBJ2-1|TRBD2|TRBV6-5
TGTGCCAGCAGGGGACTAGCGGGAGGTCATGAGCAGTTCTTC
CASRGLAGGHEQFF
>few|TRBJ2-7|TRBD2|TRBV7-8
TGTGCCAGCTTAGATGGGAGGGACGACGAGCAGTACTTC
CASLDGRDDEQYF
>few|TRBJ2-4|TRBD2|TRBV20-1
TGCGGTGCTAGAGATACCCCAGCGGGAGCGTACATTCAGTACTTC
CGARDTPAGAYIQYF
>NA|TRBJ2-5|NA|TRBV19
TGTGCCAGTACCCTCACCAGCAGGGGCCAAGAGACCCAGTACTTC
CASTLTSRGQETQYF
>many|TRBJ2-7|NA|TRBV12-3/TRBV12-4
TGTGCCAGCAGTTGGACAGCCTCCTACGAGCAGTACTTC
CASSWTASYEQYF
>NA|TRBJ2-3|NA|TRBV12-3/TRBV12-4
TGTGCCAGCAACGGGGGCCCCACAGATACGCAGTATTTT
CASNGGPTDTQYF
>few|TRBJ1-5|NA|TRBV4-3
TGCGCCAGCAGCCCCCTCCATCATGGCAATCAGCCCCAGCATTTT
CASSPLHHGNQPQHF
>many|TRBJ1-2|NA|TRBV7-9
TGTGCCAGCAGCTTAGCGACGGCTCAGTCACCTTCTGGCTACACCTTC
CASSLATAQSPSGYTF